The source of this T cell receptor (beta chain) is a study of blood T cells in healthy people across ages. The wider study: Per two T cells, template switching captured roughly one barcoded beta molecule.

In regard to this clonotype: The antigen remains unidentified.

Trimming took 3 bases from V and 5 from J; bases not matched to a gene: 7. Germline V gene data show CDR1 as MNHEY and CDR2 as SMNVEV (reference sequence). This CDR3 has 15 residues. The study's findings and limits: Diversity was estimated from one million T cells, and these estimates were considered underestimates. Per million T cells, the diversity of TCR beta decreased roughly linearly as age advanced.

Each sample used at least 6.5 million PBMCs. A second PCR, run for roughly 7 to 11 cycles, used a sample-barcoded 5' primer plus a J-beta primer mix. MiXCR, run by TCRdb on the 5' RACE reads, gives a single entry per CDR3 protein. This table holds 850,000 to 1,100,000 distinct CDR3 sequences, roughly two fifths found once. The chain links TRBV27 to TRBJ2-1; the match to TRBD2 covers 7 bases. This clonotype originated in a young man in good health. Sequencing input: blood. The CDR3 nucleotides are TGTGCCAGCAGTTTGACCGGGAGGCCTAACAATGAGCAGTTCTTC. Its protein product is CASSLTGRPNNEQFF.